The 22 T cell receptor beta chains below come from one sample, sequenced in a study of control samples from healthy donors and cancer patients. Repertoires were generated with immunoSEQ multiplex PCR, while TCRdb's copy carries only in-frame clones and drops some. The sample records some 3,000 clones, roughly 80% being singletons. The sequencing input was formalin-fixed, paraffin-embedded tissue. The receptors come from a male donor with melanoma.

V and J are TRBV3-1 (or the pseudogene TRBV3-2) and TRBJ1-1; the match to TRBD1 covers 7 bases. In germline, CDR1 is LGHDT, CDR2 YNNKEL (reference sequence). The CDR3 has 17 residues. V lost 4 bases to trimming and J lost 4 bases; unmatched junction nucleotides: 15. The CDR3 nucleotides read TGTGCCAGCAGCCCCGGCTTAAACAGGGGTTCTGGCACTGAAGCTTTCTTT. This sequence encodes CASSPGLNRGSGTEAFF.

The gene calls are TRBV7-2 and TRBJ2-7; D is uncertain. Germline V gene lookup returns CDR1 SGHTA and CDR2 FQGNSA. V was clipped by 3 bases and J by 4 bases, with 10 bases between them. This CDR3 has 13 residues. CDR3 DNA sequence: TGTGCCAGCAGCTTGAACGGTGGGTACGAGCAGTACTTC. Translating it yields CASSLNGGYEQYF. Using reference TRBV7-2 and TRBJ2-7 for the parts outside the CDR3, the full variable domain is GAGVSQSPSNKVTEKGKDVELRCDPISGHTALYWYRQSLGQGLEFLIYFQGNSAPDKSGLPSDRFSAERTGGSVSTLTIQRTQQEDSAVYLCASSLNGGYEQYFGPGTRLTVT.

This sequence joins TRBV7-8 and TRBJ2-7; D unresolved. V was trimmed by 2 bases and J by 3 bases, leaving 8 bases between them. There are 13 residues in the CDR3. The V gene's germline CDR1 is SGHVS and CDR2 FQNEAQ. CDR3 in DNA: TGTGCCAGCAGCTTAATGCGGTACTACGAGCAGTACTTC. Its translation is CASSLMRYYEQYF.

J is TRBJ1-2 and V is TRBV12-3 or TRBV12-4; D unclear. The V and J ends lost 2 bases and 5 bases respectively, with 9 bases between them. CDR3 size: 13 residues. This CDR3 reads CASSLSYLYGYTF. The CDR3 DNA is TGTGCCAGCAGTTTAAGTTACCTTTATGGCTACACCTTC.

J is TRBJ2-7 and V is TRBV7-6; 10 bases map to TRBD1. Germline CDR1 reads SGHVS; CDR2 reads FNYEAQ. Trimming cost V 3 bases and J 1 base; bases outside gene matches: 3. There are 15 residues in the CDR3. The CDR3 spells CASSLGTGVSYEQYF. The CDR3 DNA is TGTGCCAGCAGCTTGGGGACAGGGGTTTCCTACGAGCAGTACTTC.

This chain uses TRBV7-9 with TRBJ1-2; tentative D call: TRBD1 (5 bases). The CDR3 covers 12 residues. Trimming cost V 5 bases and J 2 bases, with 6 bases left between them. The germline gives CDR1 SEHNR, CDR2 FQNEAQ (reference sequence). CDR3 residues: CASSPGNYGYTF. CDR3 DNA sequence: TGTGCCAGCAGCCCAGGGAACTATGGCTACACCTTC.

The CDR3 here is CASSRGGEREQYF. For the CDR3, the DNA is TGTGCCAGCTCTCGTGGTGGGGAACGCGAGCAGTACTTC. The chain carries TRBV18 and TRBJ2-7, with unresolved D. CDR1 is KGHSH and CDR2 is LQKENI in the germline V gene. Trimming cost V 6 bases and J 6 bases, with 15 bases left between them. This CDR3 spans 13 amino acids.

In this sample, this clone turned up once. CDR3 DNA sequence: TGTGCCAGCAGCTTCGGACGCGCCTCTGGGGCCAACGTCCTGACTTTC. Amino acid sequence: CASSFGRASGANVLTF. The chain is built from TRBV7-9 and TRBJ2-6, with D unclear. The germline V gene has CDR1 SEHNR and CDR2 FQNEAQ (reference sequence). The CDR3 sequence is 16 residues long. Trimming shortened V by 3 bases and J by 0 bases, and 9 bases separated the two germline ends.

The CDR3 DNA sequence: TGCAGTGCTAGTCTGGGCGGGGACTACAATGAGCAGTTCTTC. As protein: CSASLGGDYNEQFF. This chain joins TRBV20-1 and TRBJ2-1; a possible D gene is TRBD2 (6 bases). Germline lookup yields CDR1 DFQATT and CDR2 SNEGSKA (reference sequence). The CDR3 has 14 residues. With 3 bases removed from V and 3 bases from J, the gap between germline ends came to 12 bases.

This clone is categorized as hyperexpanded (1% or more). V gene TRBV28 combines with J gene TRBJ1-5; 7 bases fit TRBD1. This CDR3 contains 15 residues. Germline V gene lookup returns CDR1 MDHEN and CDR2 SYDVKM. V lost 4 bases, J lost 7 bases, and 10 bases stayed unmatched. The CDR3 region has the DNA TGTGCCAGCAGTTACTCCCACAGGGGTGGCCAGCCCCAGCATTTT. Amino acid sequence: CASSYSHRGGQPQHF.

The chain combines TRBV27 with TRBJ1-1; no firm D call. In germline, CDR1 is MNHEY, CDR2 SMNVEV (reference sequence). V lost 4 bases and J lost 7, with 10 bases in between. This CDR3 is 12 amino acids long. The CDR3 protein is CASSSAGSEAFF. CDR3 coding DNA: TGTGCCAGCAGTTCCGCTGGTAGTGAAGCTTTCTTT.

The chain combines TRBV12-3 or TRBV12-4 with TRBJ2-7; the D is unclear. V lost 5 bases to trimming and J lost 5 bases, with 13 bases between them. This CDR3 is 13 amino acids long. CDR3 amino acids: CASSRTAWNEQYF. The CDR3 coding sequence is TGTGCCAGCAGTCGGACGGCTTGGAACGAGCAGTACTTC.

The rearrangement links TRBV4-1 to TRBJ2-3; no definite D call. CDR3 length: 13 amino acids. The V end was cut by 7 bases, the J end by 4 bases, with 12 bases between. The germline gives CDR1 MGHRA, CDR2 YSYEKL. CDR3 region: CASTGIRADTQYF. The CDR3 DNA follows: TGCGCCAGCACGGGCATTCGCGCAGATACGCAGTATTTT.

V gene TRBV3-1 (or the pseudogene TRBV3-2) combines with J gene TRBJ1-3; D may be TRBD1 (5 bases). The CDR3 contains 16 residues. Deletions cut 4 bases from V and 0 bases from J, with 13 bases between. Germline CDR1 is LGHDT and CDR2 is YNNKEL (reference sequence). The CDR3 protein is CASSPRQRISGNTIYF. Written as DNA, the CDR3 is TGTGCCAGCAGCCCCCGACAGAGAATCTCTGGAAACACCATATATTTT.

This chain connects TRBV15 to TRBJ2-7; 8 bases are a match to TRBD1. Germline V gene sequence: CDR1 LNHNV, CDR2 YYDKDF (reference sequence). This CDR3 spans 14 amino acids. Germline trimming cut 7 bases from V and 2 bases from J; bases unmatched to any gene: 7. CDR3 sequence (DNA): TGTGCCACCACTCCCGACAGGGGCGCCTACGAGCAGTACTTC. Its translation: CATTPDRGAYEQYF. The full variable domain, its missing parts supplied by reference TRBV15 and TRBJ2-7, is DAMVIQNPRYQVTQFGKPVTLSCSQTLNHNVMYWYQQKSSQAPKLLFHYYDKDFNNEADTPDNFQSRRPNTSFCFLDIRSPGLGDTAMYLCATTPDRGAYEQYFGPGTRLTVT.

J is TRBJ2-1 and V is TRBV9; a weak D match, TRBD2 (6 bases). Looked up from germline, CDR1 is SGDLS and CDR2 is YYNGEE. The CDR3 covers 13 residues. Trimming shortened V by 5 bases and J by 9 bases, and 15 bases separated the two germline ends. In nucleotides, the CDR3 is TGTGCCAGCAGGTCGGAGGGCGTGGGTGAGCAGTTCTTC. Translation: CASRSEGVGEQFF.

The chain combines TRBV19 with TRBJ2-5; D gene unclear. The CDR3 extends over 17 amino acids. The germline V gene encodes CDR1 LNHDA and CDR2 SQIVND (reference sequence). The ends were cut back, 5 bases at V and 2 bases at J, with 21 bases in the middle. This chain's CDR3 is CASSSGRTTSLQETQYF. The DNA for the CDR3 is TGTGCCAGTAGTTCCGGACGGACCACCTCACTACAAGAGACCCAGTACTTC.

This sequence joins TRBV6-2 or TRBV6-3 and TRBJ2-7; possibly TRBD1 for D (6 bases). This CDR3 contains 15 residues. Germline CDR1 reads MNHEY; CDR2 reads SVGEGT. V was clipped by 4 bases and J by 4 bases, with 17 bases between them. The CDR3 is CASSSGGGPSYEQYF. CDR3 DNA sequence: TGTGCCAGCAGTTCTGGGGGCGGCCCCTCATACGAGCAGTACTTC.

The chain recombines TRBV7-8 with TRBJ2-7, with 11 bases identical to TRBD2. Per germline, CDR1 SGHVS and CDR2 FQNEAQ. Unmatched junction bases numbered 4, after V lost 4 bases and J lost 5 bases. CDR3 length equals 14 residues. The chain's CDR3 is CASSSLAGGHEQYF. The DNA of the CDR3 is TGTGCCAGCAGCTCCCTAGCGGGAGGACACGAGCAGTACTTC.

This chain joins TRBV7-9 and TRBJ2-3; weak D call: TRBD2 (6 bases). The germline V gene encodes CDR1 SEHNR and CDR2 FQNEAQ (reference sequence). The CDR3 contains 15 residues. The V gene lost 3 bases and the J gene lost 4 bases, with 14 bases spanning the gap. In DNA, the CDR3 is TGTGCCAGCAGCTTTAGCGGAGGAGGGGCAGATACGCAGTATTTT. It specifies CASSFSGGGADTQYF.

This chain uses TRBV7-8 with TRBJ1-3, with D unclear. Looked up from germline, CDR1 is SGHVS and CDR2 is FQNEAQ. CDR3 size: 14 residues. The V end lost 0 bases, the J end lost 4 bases, and 7 bases lay between the germline ends. The CDR3 here is CASSLALKGNTIYF. The CDR3 DNA reads as TGTGCCAGCAGCTTAGCGCTGAAGGGAAACACCATATATTTT.

This clone came up a few times. The chain couples TRBV10-3 to TRBJ2-7; no clear D. V shed 6 bases and J shed 4 bases, with 16 bases lying between them. The CDR3 length is 14 residues. CDR1 ENHRY and CDR2 SYGVKD come from the germline V gene. CDR3 DNA sequence: TGTGCCATCAGCGATGGGCTAGACTCTTACGAGCAGTACTTC. Translation: CAISDGLDSYEQYF.